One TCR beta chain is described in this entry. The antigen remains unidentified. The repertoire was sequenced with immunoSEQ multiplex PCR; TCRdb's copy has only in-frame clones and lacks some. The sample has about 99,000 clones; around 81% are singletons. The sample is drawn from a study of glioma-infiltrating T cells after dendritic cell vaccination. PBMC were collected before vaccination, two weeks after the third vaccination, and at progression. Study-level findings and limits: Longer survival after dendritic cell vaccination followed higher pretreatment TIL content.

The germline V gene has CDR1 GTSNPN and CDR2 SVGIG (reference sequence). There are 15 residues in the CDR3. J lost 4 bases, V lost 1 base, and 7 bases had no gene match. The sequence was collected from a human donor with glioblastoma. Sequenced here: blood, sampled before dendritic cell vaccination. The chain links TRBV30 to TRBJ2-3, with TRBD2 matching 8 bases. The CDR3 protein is CAWSGKSAGADTQYF. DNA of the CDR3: TGTGCCTGGAGTGGGAAATCAGCGGGGGCAGATACGCAGTATTTT.